The following is a T cell receptor beta chain sequence with its context. Its antigen is not identified. This sample is part of a study of shared clonotypes between healthy human individuals. Study findings and constraints: Genetic and exposure-history diversity was limited by the few donors.

Subsets obtained from CD4+ cells comprised CD45RA+ naive and CD45RA-negative memory cells. Assay: immunoSEQ multiplex PCR; the TCRdb copy retains only in-frame clones and omits some. The profile shows over a million clones, about 98.5% of them singletons. V dropped 5 bases and J dropped 7 bases, with 8 bases sitting between them. From germline, CDR1 is SGHVS and CDR2 FNYEAQ. The CDR3 length is 12 residues. The sample comprised naive CD4+ T cells sorted from blood. Described subset: CD45RA+ positively selected. J is TRBJ2-2 and V is TRBV7-6, with unresolved D. The TCR was taken from a man younger than 40 in good health. The DNA of the CDR3 is TGTGCCAGCAGCCCCCATCACGGGGAGCTGTTTTTT. This encodes CASSPHHGELFF.